Following are 20 T cell receptor beta chains from one sample sequenced in a study of shared clonotypes between healthy human individuals. Profiled with immunoSEQ multiplex PCR; TCRdb holds only in-frame clones, not every one. The repertoire holds 2.5 million or so clones, with approximately 92% as singletons. Sequencing was done on a sample of naive CD4+ T cells sorted from blood. Noted subset: CD45RA+ positively selected. Receptors were obtained from a man between 18 and 35 years old in good health.

The rearrangement links TRBV11-2 to TRBJ2-2; D is possibly TRBD1 or TRBD2 (6 bases each). The CDR3 is 15 residues long. Trimming took 4 bases from V and 5 from J, leaving 14 bases between them. Germline assignment: CDR1 SGHAT and CDR2 FQNNGV. CDR3 protein: CASSSILGGTGELFF. The CDR3 region has the DNA TGTGCCAGCAGCTCAATTTTAGGGGGGACCGGGGAGCTGTTTTTT. The whole variable domain, remainder taken from reference TRBV11-2 and TRBJ2-2, is EAGVAQSPRYKIIEKRQSVAFWCNPISGHATLYWYQQILGQGPKLLIQFQNNGVVDDSQLPKDRFSAERLKGVDSTLKIQPAKLEDSAVYLCASSSILGGTGELFFGEGSRLTVL.

This chain connects TRBV11-3 to TRBJ2-5; D gene unclear. Germline V gives CDR1 SGHNT, CDR2 YENEEA. V dropped 1 base and J dropped 2 bases, with 20 bases sitting between them. The CDR3 spans 18 residues. The CDR3 DNA reads as TGTGCCAGCAGCTTAGGTACACCCTTGACGGACGGGCAAGAGACCCAGTACTTC. Translation: CASSLGTPLTDGQETQYF.

V gene TRBV10-3 combines with J gene TRBJ1-2, with a tentative D call TRBD1 (5 bases). The CDR3 length is 12 residues. Deletions cut 7 bases from V and 8 bases from J, with 14 bases between. Germline V gene lookup returns CDR1 ENHRY and CDR2 SYGVKD. CDR3 region: CAIMWGRGGYTF. CDR3 nucleotide sequence: TGTGCCATCATGTGGGGGAGGGGCGGCTACACCTTC.

Details on this clone: This sample includes further DNA sequences coding for the same CDR3. V gene TRBV5-1 combines with J gene TRBJ1-6, with TRBD1 identical over 9 bases. This CDR3 contains 15 residues. The V and J ends lost 0 bases and 7 bases, in that order; junction bases with no gene match: 2. The germline gives CDR1 SGHRS, CDR2 YFSETQ. In DNA, the CDR3 is TGCGCCAGCAGCTTGGGAACAGGGGGCAATTCACCCCTCCACTTT. Amino acids: CASSLGTGGNSPLHF.

V gene TRBV6-1 combines with J gene TRBJ1-2, with 7 positions matching TRBD1. CDR1 and CDR2 (germline): MNHNS, SASEGT. CDR3 size: 15 residues. The ends lost 0 bases at V and 3 bases at J; junction bases unmatched: 4. CDR3 in DNA: TGTGCCAGCAGTGAAGCTAACAGGGGAGACTATGGCTACACCTTC. Protein sequence: CASSEANRGDYGYTF.

This sequence joins TRBV2 and TRBJ1-2; D is ambiguous. V lost 2 bases to trimming and J lost 1 base, with 17 bases between them. Germline V gene lookup returns CDR1 SNHLY and CDR2 FYNNEI. The CDR3 is 17 amino acids. CDR3 bases: TGTGCCAGCAGTGAAAACGGGTCACCGCCCTTTAACTATGGCTACACCTTC. Amino acid sequence: CASSENGSPPFNYGYTF.

The gene calls are TRBV10-3 and TRBJ2-3, with 9 bases matching TRBD2. This CDR3 contains 15 residues. After removal of 5 bases from V and 3 bases from J, the junction contained 6 bases not matched to a gene. Per germline, CDR1 ENHRY and CDR2 SYGVKD. CDR3 in DNA: TGTGCCATCAGTACAGGACTAGCGACGACAGATACGCAGTATTTT. This translates into CAISTGLATTDTQYF.

The chain employs TRBV6-5 and TRBJ1-1, with TRBD1 matching 10 bases. CDR1 and CDR2 from the germline V gene are MNHEY and SVGAGI. Germline trimming cut 5 bases from V and 4 bases from J; bases unmatched to any gene: 7. The CDR3 is 15 amino acids. This CDR3 reads CASSLGQGGGTEAFF. CDR3 nucleotide sequence: TGTGCCAGCAGTCTTGGACAGGGGGGGGGCACTGAAGCTTTCTTT.

This chain connects TRBV5-1 to TRBJ2-1; 9 bases match TRBD2. Germline V CDR1 and CDR2: SGHRS, YFSETQ. The CDR3 has 16 residues. V lost 4 bases, J lost 2 bases, and 7 bases stayed unmatched. For the CDR3, the DNA is TGCGCCAGCAGCCTAAGAGCGGGGGGCCCCTACAATGAGCAGTTCTTC. Residues: CASSLRAGGPYNEQFF.

The rearrangement uses TRBV19 and TRBJ1-2; D gene unclear. The CDR3 is made up of 14 amino acids. The germline CDR1 and CDR2 sequences are LNHDA and SQIVND (reference sequence). V was shortened by 3 bases and J by 0 bases, with 8 bases between the two germline ends. CDR3 residues: CASSIQAANYGYTF. For the CDR3, the DNA is TGTGCCAGTAGTATCCAGGCTGCTAACTATGGCTACACCTTC.

The rearrangement links TRBV7-8 to TRBJ2-7; TRBD1 matches 8 bases. V lost 5 bases, J lost 2 bases, and 11 bases stayed unmatched. Germline CDR1 and CDR2: SGHVS and FQNEAQ. This CDR3 has 16 residues. The CDR3 reads CASSDGTGTLTYEQYF. CDR3 sequence (DNA): TGTGCCAGCAGCGACGGGACAGGAACCCTCACCTACGAGCAGTACTTC.

This clone has a handful of counts. V is TRBV19 and J is TRBJ2-2; 12 bases are shared with TRBD1. The germline gives CDR1 LNHDA, CDR2 SQIVND (reference sequence). This CDR3 is built from 19 residues. V shed 4 bases and J 1 base; nucleotides not matched to a gene: 10. The DNA of the CDR3 is TGTGCCAGTAGTAACGGGACAGGGGGCCTAGGATGGAACACCGGGGAGCTGTTTTTT. This codes for CASSNGTGGLGWNTGELFF.

The genes are TRBV15 and TRBJ2-3; 7 positions agree with TRBD2. Unmatched junction bases numbered 4, after V lost 1 base and J lost 0 bases. CDR1 and CDR2 from the germline V gene are LNHNV and YYDKDF (reference sequence). CDR3 length: 16 amino acids. The CDR3 nucleotides are TGTGCCACCAGCAGAGGGGAGGGGCCTAGCACAGATACGCAGTATTTT. Amino acids: CATSRGEGPSTDTQYF.

V is TRBV6-5 and J is TRBJ2-1; 12 bases map to TRBD2. The CDR3 contains 15 residues. J lost 8 bases, V lost 4 bases, and 6 bases had no gene match. CDR1 and CDR2 (germline): MNHEY, SVGAGI. The CDR3, as DNA: TGTGCCAGCAGTTGGACTAGCGGGGCCCCCCATGAGCAGTTCTTC. Translated, it gives CASSWTSGAPHEQFF.

The V and J genes are TRBV29-1 and TRBJ2-1; D uncertain. Germline-derived CDR1 and CDR2 are SQVTM and ANQGSEA. The CDR3 length is 12 residues. The V end lost 5 bases, the J end lost 8 bases, and 13 bases lay between the germline ends. CDR3 amino acids: CSVFGLVDEQFF. CDR3 coding DNA: TGCAGCGTTTTTGGTCTAGTCGATGAGCAGTTCTTC.

This chain joins TRBV6-6 and TRBJ1-2; D gene uncertain. The CDR3 has 14 amino acids. With 6 bases removed from V and 2 bases from J, the gap between germline ends came to 13 bases. The germline CDR1 and CDR2 sequences are MNHNY and SVGAGI (reference sequence). CDR3 amino acids: CASRIGLSNYGYTF. Here the CDR3 DNA reads TGTGCCAGCAGAATAGGACTTTCGAACTATGGCTACACCTTC.

The rearrangement joins TRBV7-6 to TRBJ2-5; D is possibly TRBD1 or TRBD2 (6 bases each). The V gene lost 4 bases and the J gene lost 1 base, with 10 bases spanning the gap. This CDR3 has 14 amino acids. In germline, CDR1 is SGHVS, CDR2 FNYEAQ. CDR3 sequence (DNA): TGTGCCAGCAGCTGGGGGGCTAGCCAAGAGACCCAGTACTTC. Its translation: CASSWGASQETQYF.

The chain carries TRBV7-2 and TRBJ1-1; 8 bases fit TRBD1. Per germline, CDR1 SGHTA and CDR2 FQGNSA. V was pared by 2 bases and J by 6 bases, with 8 bases of the junction left unmatched. The CDR3 sequence is 15 residues long. The CDR3 sequence is CASSLIRTGFSEAFF. In nucleotides, the CDR3 is TGTGCCAGCAGCTTAATCAGGACAGGGTTCTCTGAAGCTTTCTTT.

This sequence joins TRBV7-2 and TRBJ2-3, with D perhaps being TRBD1 or TRBD2 (5 bases each). The CDR3 contains 16 residues. The germline V and J ends were trimmed by 2 bases and 0 bases, with 12 bases remaining between them. CDR1 and CDR2 (germline): SGHTA, FQGNSA. The CDR3 nucleotides are TGTGCCAGCAGCTTAATGGGCAGGGACAGCACAGATACGCAGTATTTT. This encodes CASSLMGRDSTDTQYF.

The gene calls are TRBV2 and TRBJ2-7, with 10 bases identical to TRBD1. The CDR3 totals 15 residues. The ends lost 4 bases at V and 4 bases at J; junction bases unmatched: 7. The germline V gene has CDR1 SNHLY and CDR2 FYNNEI. The CDR3 coding sequence is TGTGCCAGCAGTGGGGGACAGGGGAAGGTTTACGAGCAGTACTTC. It yields the protein CASSGGQGKVYEQYF.